The sequence of this T cell receptor beta chain was determined in a study of CD8+CD57+ T cells in acquired aplastic anemia. Across the whole study: DNA recovered from sorted CD4+ and CD8+ cells had a mean of around 3.2 ug. Read counts for CD4+ cells (from healthy donors) averaged about 10.8 million.

The template for TCR beta VDJ and CDR3 sequence profiling was genomic DNA. TCRdb fed the reads into MiXCR, producing one record per CDR3 protein. The data hold tens of thousands of distinct CDR3 sequences, with about half observed a single time. The junction had 8 bases not matched to a gene; V was cut back by 7 bases and J by 10 bases. Germline CDR1 reads SQVTM; CDR2 reads ANQGSEA. CDR3 length: 11 amino acids. General study results and limits: Simpson's diversity of CD8+ cells was not significantly different in patients compared with controls.

This clonotype was seen repeatedly, ten times or more. The antigen is undetermined. This chain connects TRBV29-1 to TRBJ1-1, with 8 bases matching TRBD1. This clonotype was obtained from a human donor in good health, serving as a control. The specimen sequenced was sorted CD4+, CD8+, or CD8+CD57+ T cells (not recorded which) from PBMCs. This CDR3 reads CSDGQGSLAFF. CDR3 nucleotide sequence: TGCAGCGACGGACAGGGCTCGTTAGCTTTCTTT. The entire variable domain, with the rest obtained from reference TRBV29-1 and TRBJ1-1, is as follows: SAVISQKPSRDICQRGTSLTIQCQVDSQVTMMFWYRQQPGQSLTLIATANQGSEATYESGFVIDKFPISRPNLTFSTLTVSNMSPEDSSIYLCSDGQGSLAFFGQGTRLTVV.